Presented here are 28 T cell receptor beta chains from one specimen sequenced in a study of cytomegalovirus exposure and HLA in healthy donors. 60 Vbeta and 13 Jbeta primers were used in PCR. Produced via immunoSEQ multiplex PCR; TCRdb's table is partial and in-frame only. The sample lists roughly 200,000 clones; about four fifths were seen once. The sample taken for sequencing was PBMCs. The receptors derive from a girl aged 5-17 years in good health and CMV-seropositive.

The chain uses TRBV7-2 and TRBJ2-7; 7 nucleotides line up with TRBD1. The V gene's germline CDR1 is SGHTA and CDR2 FQGNSA. Germline trimming cut 2 bases from V and 4 bases from J; bases unmatched to any gene: 2. The CDR3 has 13 residues. The CDR3 sequence: CASSLRGQYEQYF. As DNA, the CDR3 is TGTGCCAGCAGCTTAAGGGGGCAATACGAGCAGTACTTC.

Only one count was recorded for this clone. This rearrangement joins TRBV11-3 to TRBJ1-5, with D unresolved. Germline V gene data show CDR1 as SGHNT and CDR2 as YENEEA. The CDR3 length is 13 residues. Trimming removed 8 bases at V and 0 bases at J, with 8 bases between. The CDR3 DNA reads as TGTGCCAGCGGCGCGGGTAGCAATCAGCCCCAGCATTTT. Translated: CASGAGSNQPQHF.

The chain is built from TRBV2 and TRBJ1-2; tentative D call: TRBD1 (5 bases). Trimming took 1 base from V and 2 from J, leaving 5 bases between them. Looked up from germline, CDR1 is SNHLY and CDR2 is FYNNEI. The CDR3 extends over 13 amino acids. DNA of the CDR3: TGTGCCAGCAGTGAAGGACAGAACTATGGCTACACCTTC. Translation gives CASSEGQNYGYTF.

This clone has only one observation. This chain links TRBV5-4 with TRBJ2-3, with 8 bases that match TRBD2. This CDR3 region has 15 residues. Germline V gene lookup returns CDR1 SGHNT and CDR2 YYREEE (reference sequence). The V and J ends lost 4 bases and 6 bases, in that order; junction bases with no gene match: 10. CDR3 protein: CASSLPGGAGDTQYF. Here the CDR3 DNA reads TGTGCCAGCAGCCTCCCGGGAGGGGCGGGGGATACGCAGTATTTT.

The V and J genes are TRBV29-1 and TRBJ1-1, with D perhaps TRBD1 (5 bases). The CDR3 is 10 residues long. Between the trimmed V and J ends, which lost 7 bases and 3 bases, there was a span of 6 bases. Germline V CDR1 and CDR2: SQVTM, ANQGSEA. The CDR3 coding sequence is TGCAGCGCGGGGGACACTGAAGCTTTCTTT. Its translation is CSAGDTEAFF.

This rearrangement joins TRBV5-6 to TRBJ2-1, with D tentatively TRBD2 (6 bases). V lost 0 bases, J lost 2 bases, and 9 bases lay in between. The CDR3 has 15 amino acids. CDR1 SGHDT and CDR2 YYEEEE come from the germline V gene. The CDR3 region is CASSLVGGPYNEQFF. The CDR3 DNA reads TGTGCCAGCAGCTTGGTGGGGGGACCCTACAATGAGCAGTTCTTC.

This clone has just a few counts. The chain recombines TRBV10-1 with TRBJ2-1; tentatively, D is TRBD2 (6 bases). The CDR3 runs 15 residues. Trimming removed 6 bases at V and 8 bases at J, with 20 bases between. The V gene's germline CDR1 is WNHNN and CDR2 SYGVQD (reference sequence). CDR3 sequence (DNA): TGCGCCAGCAGGAGGGAGGCGGGTCCCGGCTATGAGCAGTTCTTC. This encodes CASRREAGPGYEQFF.

This clone has more than one count but fewer than ten. The genes are TRBV5-1 and TRBJ1-1; 8 nucleotides align to TRBD1. The germline V gene has CDR1 SGHRS and CDR2 YFSETQ. The trim removed 2 bases at V and 4 bases at J, leaving 4 bases unmatched. CDR3 size: 14 residues. The CDR3 sequence is CASSFTGGGTEAFF. CDR3 nucleotides: TGCGCCAGCAGCTTCACAGGGGGGGGCACTGAAGCTTTCTTT.

The V call is TRBV4-3, the J call TRBJ2-5; TRBD1 might be the D (6 bases). Between the trimmed V and J ends, which lost 1 base and 4 bases, there was a span of 10 bases. The germline gives CDR1 LGHNA, CDR2 YSLEER. The CDR3 totals 14 residues. CDR3 sequence: CASSQGQGSETQYF. In nucleotides, the CDR3 is TGCGCCAGCAGCCAAGGCCAGGGGTCAGAGACCCAGTACTTC.

The chain couples TRBV11-3 to TRBJ2-7; unclear D gene. This CDR3 has 12 residues. The V gene's germline CDR1 is SGHNT and CDR2 YENEEA. The V and J ends lost 3 bases and 0 bases respectively, with 3 bases between them. The CDR3 protein is CASSFSSYEQYF. CDR3 nucleotides: TGTGCCAGCAGCTTTAGCTCCTACGAGCAGTACTTC.

This chain joins TRBV6-6 and TRBJ2-1, with D perhaps matching TRBD2 (7 bases). This CDR3 comprises 16 residues. The germline V gene has CDR1 MNHNY and CDR2 SVGAGI (reference sequence). Trimming stripped 7 bases from V and 10 bases from J, with 26 bases between. This chain's CDR3 is CASTPTRGGADREQFF. The CDR3 region has the DNA TGTGCCAGCACCCCAACGAGGGGGGGGGCCGACAGGGAGCAGTTCTTC.

This chain connects TRBV27 to TRBJ1-2; D is uncertain. Trimming pared 8 bases from V and 1 base from J, leaving 11 bases between. CDR1 and CDR2 (germline): MNHEY, SMNVEV (reference sequence). This CDR3 has 13 residues. CDR3 protein: CASSEAGNYGYTF. The DNA of the CDR3 is TGTGCCAGCTCAGAGGCGGGTAACTATGGCTACACCTTC.

The chain links TRBV7-8 to TRBJ2-7, with D tentatively TRBD2 (5 bases). V dropped 5 bases and J dropped 6 bases, with 14 bases sitting between them. This CDR3 spans 13 amino acids. CDR1 SGHVS and CDR2 FQNEAQ come from the germline V gene. This CDR3 reads CASSKVGVTEQYF. Here the CDR3 DNA reads TGTGCCAGCAGCAAGGTCGGGGTAACCGAGCAGTACTTC. Full variable domain (rest looked up from reference TRBV7-8 and TRBJ2-7): GAGVSQSPRYKVAKRGQDVALRCDPISGHVSLFWYQQALGQGPEFLTYFQNEAQLDKSGLPSDRFFAERPEGSVSTLKIQRTQQEDSAVYLCASSKVGVTEQYFGPGTRLTVT.

The genes are TRBV6-5 and TRBJ2-7; 7 nucleotides line up with TRBD1. The CDR3 totals 13 residues. Germline CDR1 MNHEY, CDR2 SVGAGI. V lost 5 bases, J lost 4 bases, and 5 bases stayed unmatched. CDR3 bases: TGTGCCAGCAGTATCCGGGACAGATACGAGCAGTACTTC. Amino acids: CASSIRDRYEQYF.

The V and J genes are TRBV29-1 and TRBJ2-7, with D possibly matching TRBD2 (6 bases). CDR1 and CDR2 (germline): SQVTM, ANQGSEA. The CDR3 covers 13 residues. The germline V and J ends were trimmed by 4 bases and 6 bases, with 16 bases remaining between them. The CDR3 loop reads CSVGKSQEGEQYF. CDR3 sequence (DNA): TGCAGCGTTGGAAAAAGCCAGGAGGGCGAGCAGTACTTC.

The J gene is TRBJ2-3, the V gene TRBV5-1, with 8 bases identical to TRBD2. CDR1 is SGHRS and CDR2 is YFSETQ in the germline V gene. V dropped 0 bases and J dropped 1; count of bases not matched to a gene: 7. The CDR3 loop spans 17 amino acids. DNA for the CDR3: TGCGCCAGCAGCTTGGGCCGGGTTAGCGGGGGCACAGATACGCAGTATTTT. Its protein product is CASSLGRVSGGTDTQYF.

The chain employs TRBV4-1 and TRBJ1-1; TRBD1 matches 7 bases. V trimming: 3 bases; J trimming: 0 bases; junction bases outside the gene matches: 1. The CDR3 sequence is 14 residues long. Germline CDR1 MGHRA, CDR2 YSYEKL. CDR3 sequence: CASSQTGMNTEAFF. The DNA for the CDR3 is TGCGCCAGCAGCCAGACAGGGATGAACACTGAAGCTTTCTTT.

On this clone: A read error may produce the germline difference seen at one junction end. The V and J genes are TRBV10-3 and TRBJ2-1, with TRBD2 matching 11 bases. Germline loops: CDR1 ENHRY, CDR2 SYGVKD. The CDR3 runs 14 residues. The CDR3 nucleotides are TGTGCCATCAGTGTTAGCGGGGGGGCCGGTGAGCAGCTCTTC. It yields the protein CAISVSGGAGEQLF.

The rearrangement joins TRBV19 to TRBJ1-5, with 8 bases aligning to TRBD1. The germline V gene encodes CDR1 LNHDA and CDR2 SQIVND (reference sequence). CDR3 length: 15 amino acids. The V and J ends lost 4 bases and 6 bases, in that order; junction bases with no gene match: 8. CDR3 DNA: TGTGCCAGTAGTAGTCCCGGGACAGGCTTTCAGCCCCAGCATTTT. Protein sequence: CASSSPGTGFQPQHF.

V is TRBV11-2 and J is TRBJ1-2, with 8 bases aligning to TRBD1. CDR1 is SGHAT, CDR2 FQNNGV, per germline. The CDR3 loop spans 15 amino acids. V lost 5 bases and J lost 4; bases outside the gene matches: 9. CDR3 in amino acids: CASSKLGQGIYGYTF. For the CDR3, the DNA is TGTGCCAGCAGCAAACTCGGACAGGGAATCTATGGCTACACCTTC. The whole variable domain, filled in from reference TRBV11-2 and TRBJ1-2, reads EAGVAQSPRYKIIEKRQSVAFWCNPISGHATLYWYQQILGQGPKLLIQFQNNGVVDDSQLPKDRFSAERLKGVDSTLKIQPAKLEDSAVYLCASSKLGQGIYGYTFGSGTRLTVV.

V gene TRBV30 combines with J gene TRBJ1-5; perhaps TRBD1 as D (5 bases). Trimming pared 5 bases from V and 2 bases from J, leaving 19 bases between. Germline CDR1 GTSNPN, CDR2 SVGIG (reference sequence). The CDR3 consists of 16 residues. CDR3 nucleotide sequence: TGTGCCTGGGGCCCGCCCTATCCGGGGGGCAATCAGCCCCAGCATTTT. Translation: CAWGPPYPGGNQPQHF.

The V gene is TRBV5-1, the J gene TRBJ2-5; TRBD2 might be the D (5 bases). The CDR3 is 14 amino acids. With 0 bases removed from V and 0 bases from J, the gap between germline ends came to 6 bases. Germline values: CDR1 SGHRS, CDR2 YFSETQ. CDR3 loop: CASSLADYQETQYF. The CDR3 DNA is TGCGCCAGCAGCTTGGCGGACTACCAAGAGACCCAGTACTTC.

This chain links TRBV4-1 with TRBJ2-7; a weak D match, TRBD2 (6 bases). Deletions cut 1 base from V and 3 bases from J, with 10 bases between. The CDR3 sequence is 14 residues long. The V gene's germline CDR1 is MGHRA and CDR2 YSYEKL. The DNA of the CDR3 is TGCGCCAGCAGCCAAGCGATCGGGGGCTACGAGCAGTACTTC. As protein: CASSQAIGGYEQYF.

The rearrangement links TRBV19 to TRBJ1-4; D ambiguous. CDR1 LNHDA and CDR2 SQIVND come from the germline V gene (reference sequence). The V and J ends lost 3 bases and 7 bases respectively, with 12 bases between them. CDR3 size: 14 residues. The CDR3 DNA reads as TGTGCCAGTAGTATTATTTATTTCGGTGAAAAACTGTTTTTT. Residues: CASSIIYFGEKLFF.

The V gene is TRBV5-6, the J gene TRBJ2-5, with 8 positions matching TRBD2. The trim removed 5 bases at V and 5 bases at J, leaving 5 bases unmatched. This CDR3 is built from 13 residues. Germline V gene sequence: CDR1 SGHDT, CDR2 YYEEEE. For the CDR3, the DNA is TGTGCCAGCAGTTCTGAGCGGGGGGAGACCCAGTACTTC. Its protein product is CASSSERGETQYF.

The gene calls are TRBV4-1 and TRBJ1-1; TRBD1 matches at 8 bases. There are 15 residues in the CDR3. Germline values: CDR1 MGHRA, CDR2 YSYEKL. V dropped 3 bases and J dropped 0; count of bases not matched to a gene: 3. The CDR3 coding sequence is TGCGCCAGCAGCCACTCGGGACAGGTGAACACTGAAGCTTTCTTT. Translating gives CASSHSGQVNTEAFF.

The chain joins TRBV29-1 to TRBJ2-1, with 9 bases aligning to TRBD1. V dropped 5 bases and J dropped 5; count of bases not matched to a gene: 7. From germline, CDR1 is SQVTM and CDR2 ANQGSEA. This CDR3 has 14 amino acids. This chain's CDR3 is CSVWGQGRDNEQFF. The CDR3 DNA reads TGCAGCGTTTGGGGACAGGGACGGGACAATGAGCAGTTCTTC.

The chain links TRBV5-1 to TRBJ2-3, with TRBD2 identical over 11 bases. CDR1 is SGHRS, CDR2 YFSETQ, per germline. CDR3 length equals 19 residues. Trimming removed 4 bases from V and 0 bases from J; junction bases left unmatched: 13. This CDR3 is CASSQGLAGGPVSTDTQYF. The DNA of the CDR3 is TGCGCCAGCAGCCAAGGTTTAGCGGGGGGGCCGGTGAGCACAGATACGCAGTATTTT. Drawing the rest from reference TRBV5-1 and TRBJ2-3, the complete variable domain is KAGVTQTPRYLIKTRGQQVTLSCSPISGHRSVSWYQQTPGQGLQFLFEYFSETQRNKGNFPGRFSGRQFSNSRSEMNVSTLELGDSALYLCASSQGLAGGPVSTDTQYFGPGTRLTVL.